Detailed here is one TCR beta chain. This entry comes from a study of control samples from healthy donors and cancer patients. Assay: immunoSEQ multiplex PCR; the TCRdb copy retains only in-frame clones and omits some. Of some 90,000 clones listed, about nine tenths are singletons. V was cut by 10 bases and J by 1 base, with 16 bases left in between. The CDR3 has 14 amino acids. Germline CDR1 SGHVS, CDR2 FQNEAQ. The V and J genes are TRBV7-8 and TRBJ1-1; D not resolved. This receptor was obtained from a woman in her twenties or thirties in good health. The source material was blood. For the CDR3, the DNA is TGTGCCACCCGTAAGGCAGGAAGGAACACTGAAGCTTTCTTT. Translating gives CATRKAGRNTEAFF.